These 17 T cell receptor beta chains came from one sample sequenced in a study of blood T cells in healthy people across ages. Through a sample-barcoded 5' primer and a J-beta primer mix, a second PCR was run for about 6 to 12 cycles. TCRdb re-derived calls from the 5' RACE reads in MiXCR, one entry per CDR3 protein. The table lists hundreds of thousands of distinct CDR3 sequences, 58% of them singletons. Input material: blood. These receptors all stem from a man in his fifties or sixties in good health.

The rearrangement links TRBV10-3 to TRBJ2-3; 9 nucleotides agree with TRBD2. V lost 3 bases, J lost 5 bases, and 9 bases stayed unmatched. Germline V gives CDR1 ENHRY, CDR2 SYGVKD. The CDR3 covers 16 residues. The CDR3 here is CAISEGGSGGQDTQYF. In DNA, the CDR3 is TGTGCCATCAGTGAAGGTGGTAGCGGGGGCCAAGATACGCAGTATTTT.

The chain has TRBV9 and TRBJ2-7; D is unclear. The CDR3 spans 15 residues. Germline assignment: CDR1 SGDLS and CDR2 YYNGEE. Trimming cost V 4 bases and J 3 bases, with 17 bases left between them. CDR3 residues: CASSPSAVYIYEQYF. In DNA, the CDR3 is TGTGCCAGCAGCCCCTCGGCAGTTTACATCTACGAGCAGTACTTC.

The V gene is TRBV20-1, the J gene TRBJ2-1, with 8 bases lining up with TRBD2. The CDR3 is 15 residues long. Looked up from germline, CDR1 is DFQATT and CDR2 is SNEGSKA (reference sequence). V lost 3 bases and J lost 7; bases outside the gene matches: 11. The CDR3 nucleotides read TGCAGTGCTAGGTTAGCGGGGCAAGTCTTTAATGAGCAGTTCTTC. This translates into CSARLAGQVFNEQFF.

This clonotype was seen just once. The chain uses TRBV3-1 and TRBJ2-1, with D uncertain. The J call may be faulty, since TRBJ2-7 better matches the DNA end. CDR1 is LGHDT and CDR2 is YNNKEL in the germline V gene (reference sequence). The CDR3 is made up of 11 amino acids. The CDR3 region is CASSLLNEQYF. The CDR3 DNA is TGTGCCAGCAGCCTCCTTAATGAGCAGTACTTC.

CDR3: CAFRGSGYTF. In nucleotides, the CDR3 is TGTGCCTTCAGGGGGTCTGGCTACACCTTC. This sequence joins TRBV21-1 and TRBJ1-2; the listed D gene, TRBD1, was not tested against the DNA. TRBV21-1 is a known pseudogene. The CDR3 sequence is 10 residues long.

In nucleotides, the CDR3 is TGTGCCAGCAGCCGAGGGCTCTATTCACCCCTCCACTTT. It specifies CASSRGLYSPLHF. This chain uses TRBV3-1 with TRBJ1-6; D is ambiguous. This CDR3 spans 13 amino acids. The ends were cut back, 4 bases at V and 8 bases at J, with 9 bases in the middle. From germline, CDR1 is LGHDT and CDR2 YNNKEL (reference sequence).

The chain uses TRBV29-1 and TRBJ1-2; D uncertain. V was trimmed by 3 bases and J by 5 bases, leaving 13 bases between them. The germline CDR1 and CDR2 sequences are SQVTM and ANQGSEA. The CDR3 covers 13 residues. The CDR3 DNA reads TGCAGCGTTGATCACAGCCTAGGGTATGGCTACACCTTC. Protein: CSVDHSLGYGYTF.

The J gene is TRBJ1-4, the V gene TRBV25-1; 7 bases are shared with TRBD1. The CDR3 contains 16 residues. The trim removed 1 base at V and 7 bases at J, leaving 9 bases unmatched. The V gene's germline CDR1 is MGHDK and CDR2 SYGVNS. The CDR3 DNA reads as TGTGCCAGCAGTGAATTTCGGGCAGGGGGTGCTGAAAAACTGTTTTTT. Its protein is CASSEFRAGGAEKLFF.

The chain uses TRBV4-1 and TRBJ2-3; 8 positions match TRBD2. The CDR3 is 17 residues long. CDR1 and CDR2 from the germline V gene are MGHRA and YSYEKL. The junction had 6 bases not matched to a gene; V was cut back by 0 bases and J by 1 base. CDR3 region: CASSQDLSSGGTDTQYF. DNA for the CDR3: TGCGCCAGCAGCCAAGATCTAAGTAGCGGGGGCACAGATACGCAGTATTTT.

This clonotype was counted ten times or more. CDR3 region: CSAARDRAYEQYF. The CDR3 region has the DNA TGCAGTGCTGCGCGGGACAGAGCCTACGAGCAGTACTTC. The chain is built from TRBV20-1 and TRBJ2-7; D is possibly TRBD1 (7 bases). There are 13 residues in the CDR3. CDR1 DFQATT and CDR2 SNEGSKA come from the germline V gene (reference sequence). V lost 5 bases and J 2 bases, leaving 13 bases between the germline ends.

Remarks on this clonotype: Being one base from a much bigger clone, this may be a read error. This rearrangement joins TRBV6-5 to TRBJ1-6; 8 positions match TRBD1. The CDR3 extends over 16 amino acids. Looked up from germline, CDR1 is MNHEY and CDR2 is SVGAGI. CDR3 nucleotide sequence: TGTGCCAGCAGCCAGGACCCGGACAGGGCTAATCCACCCCTCCACTTT. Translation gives CASSQDPDRANPPLHF.

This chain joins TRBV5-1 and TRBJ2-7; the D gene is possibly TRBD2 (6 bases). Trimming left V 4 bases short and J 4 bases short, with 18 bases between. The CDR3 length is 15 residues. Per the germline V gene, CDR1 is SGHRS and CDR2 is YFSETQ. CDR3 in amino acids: CASSASDYASYEQYF. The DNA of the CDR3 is TGCGCCAGCAGCGCCTCGGACTACGCCTCTTACGAGCAGTACTTC.

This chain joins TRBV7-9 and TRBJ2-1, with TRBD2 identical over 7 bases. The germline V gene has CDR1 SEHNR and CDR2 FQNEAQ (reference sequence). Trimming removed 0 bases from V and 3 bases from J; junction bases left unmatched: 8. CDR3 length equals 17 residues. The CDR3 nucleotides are TGTGCCAGCAGCTTAGCAGGGTTCCAGCGGGGCTACAATGAGCAGTTCTTC. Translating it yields CASSLAGFQRGYNEQFF.

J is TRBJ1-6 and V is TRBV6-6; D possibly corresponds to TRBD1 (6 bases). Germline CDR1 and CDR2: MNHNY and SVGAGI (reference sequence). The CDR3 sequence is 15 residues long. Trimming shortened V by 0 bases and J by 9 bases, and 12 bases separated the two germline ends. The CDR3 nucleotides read TGTGCCAGCAGTTACTCGGGGGGGCGCGGTTCACCCCTCCACTTT. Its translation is CASSYSGGRGSPLHF.

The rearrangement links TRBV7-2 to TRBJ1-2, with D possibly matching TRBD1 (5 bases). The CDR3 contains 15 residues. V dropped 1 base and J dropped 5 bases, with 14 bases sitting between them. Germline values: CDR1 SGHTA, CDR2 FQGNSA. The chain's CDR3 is CASSLVQGVGYGYTF. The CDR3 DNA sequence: TGTGCCAGCAGCTTAGTTCAGGGAGTGGGATATGGCTACACCTTC.

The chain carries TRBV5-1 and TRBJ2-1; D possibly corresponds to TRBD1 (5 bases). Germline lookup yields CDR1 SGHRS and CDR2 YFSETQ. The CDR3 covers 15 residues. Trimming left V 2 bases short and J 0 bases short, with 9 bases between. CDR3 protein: CASSFLGDSYNEQFF. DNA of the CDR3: TGCGCCAGCAGCTTTTTAGGGGACTCCTACAATGAGCAGTTCTTC.

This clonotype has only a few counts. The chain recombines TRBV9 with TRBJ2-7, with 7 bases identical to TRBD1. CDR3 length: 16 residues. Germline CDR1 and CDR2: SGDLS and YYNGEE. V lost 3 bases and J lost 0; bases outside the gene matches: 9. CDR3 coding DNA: TGTGCCAGCAGCGCAGGAGTAGGGGGCCCCTCCTACGAGCAGTACTTC. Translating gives CASSAGVGGPSYEQYF.